This is a list of T cell receptor beta chains from one sample in a study of blood T cell repertoires in COVID-19. Only in-frame clones appear in the TCRdb table, and some are missing; sequencing was by immunoSEQ multiplex PCR. The sample consists of over 120,000 clones, around 80% of them appearing once. The specimen was peripheral blood. Every receptor here comes from a woman aged 55-69 years with acute or convalescent COVID-19. CDR3s include the opening cysteine and the closing phenylalanine or tryptophan. The D gene is left open where the match is weak. The listing skips clone size in some rows; elsewhere it reads once, few, many or a size class.

V	J	size	D	CDR3	DNA
TRBV25-1	TRBJ2-7	.	.	CASSDARDYEQYF	TGTGCCAGCAGCGATGCCCGGGACTACGAGCAGTACTTC
TRBV7-9	TRBJ1-4	.	.	CASSSPHEKLFF	TGTGCCAGCAGCTCCCCACACGAAAAACTGTTTTTT
TRBV7-9	TRBJ1-6	.	.	CASSWDSPTYNSPLHF	TGTGCCAGCAGTTGGGACTCCCCGACCTATAATTCACCCCTCCACTTT
TRBV11-2	TRBJ1-3	.	.	CASSQGASGNTIYF	TGTGCCAGCAGCCAAGGGGCCTCTGGAAACACCATATATTTT
TRBV27	TRBJ2-1	once	.	CASSLRISGNEQFF	TGTGCCAGCAGTTTACGGATTAGCGGAAATGAGCAGTTCTTC
TRBV28	TRBJ1-2	once	.	CASSLDSYYGYTF	TGTGCCAGCAGTTTAGACAGCTACTATGGCTACACCTTC
TRBV11-2	TRBJ2-2	.	TRBD1	CASSKPGQGAGELFF	TGTGCCAGCAGCAAACCGGGACAGGGTGCCGGGGAGCTGTTTTTT
TRBV3-1/TRBV3-2	TRBJ2-7	.	TRBD2	CASSPTRGRARSYEQYF	TGTGCCAGCAGCCCCACACGCGGGAGGGCCCGGTCCTACGAGCAGTACTTC
TRBV5-4	TRBJ2-7	few	TRBD2	CASALAGLAGITYEQYF	TGTGCCAGCGCTTTGGCGGGACTAGCGGGTATTACCTACGAGCAGTACTTC
TRBV12-3/TRBV12-4	TRBJ1-3	many	.	CASSSYSGNTIYF	TGTGCCAGCAGTTCCTACTCTGGAAACACCATATATTTT
TRBV7-9	TRBJ2-2	.	.	CASSSRDTLTGELFF	TGTGCCAGCAGCTCTAGGGACACCCTCACCGGGGAGCTGTTTTTT